This T cell receptor (beta chain) was found in a study of human T cells and chemical hapten exposure. In the study overall: Patients, chiefly female, had alopecia areata, totalis or universalis. Across samples, TCR yields varied, mostly owing to small differences in pooled library volumes.

Findings of the study overall: Positive correlation was observed between PT1 expanded TCR counts and patch test score.

This clonotype occurred a few times. The antigen remains undetermined. TCRdb passed the RACE reads through MiXCR, listing each CDR3 protein once. The table includes 70,000 or so distinct CDR3 sequences, around 10% detected once. Time point here: patch test 3, about 24 weeks after DPC sensitization. Treatment reported: therapeutic diphenylcyclopropenone sensitization with weekly scalp DPC. Patch tests were applied only after blood draws. Sequenced here: whole blood, sampled in connection with sensitization to the hapten diphenylcyclopropenone (DPC). The TCR sequence derives from a woman between 50 and 59 years old with alopecia areata. Some clones in this sample may be carry-over from other donors' samples.

The CDR3 DNA reads TGTGCCAGTACCTATCCGGGACGGTCCGAAAAACTGTTTTTT. It translates to CASTYPGRSEKLFF. The rearrangement uses TRBV19 and TRBJ1-4; tentatively, D is TRBD1 (5 bases). The V gene lost 7 bases and the J gene lost 8 bases, with 17 bases spanning the gap. Germline lookup yields CDR1 LNHDA and CDR2 SQIVND (reference sequence). CDR3 length: 14 amino acids.